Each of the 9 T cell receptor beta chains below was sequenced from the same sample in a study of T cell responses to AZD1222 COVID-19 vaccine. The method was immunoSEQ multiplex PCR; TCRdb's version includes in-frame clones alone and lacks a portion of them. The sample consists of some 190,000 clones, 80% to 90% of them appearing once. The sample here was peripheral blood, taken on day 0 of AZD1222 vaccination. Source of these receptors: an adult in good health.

This chain's CDR3 is CASSLNSYNEQFF. CDR3 bases: TGCGCCAGCAGCTTGAACTCGTACAATGAGCAGTTCTTC. This chain uses TRBV5-1 with TRBJ2-1; no definite D call. The CDR3 consists of 13 residues. Trimming cost V 1 base and J 4 bases, with 6 bases left between them. Per the germline V gene, CDR1 is SGHRS and CDR2 is YFSETQ. Drawing the rest from reference TRBV5-1 and TRBJ2-1, the complete variable domain is KAGVTQTPRYLIKTRGQQVTLSCSPISGHRSVSWYQQTPGQGLQFLFEYFSETQRNKGNFPGRFSGRQFSNSRSEMNVSTLELGDSALYLCASSLNSYNEQFFGPGTRLTVL.

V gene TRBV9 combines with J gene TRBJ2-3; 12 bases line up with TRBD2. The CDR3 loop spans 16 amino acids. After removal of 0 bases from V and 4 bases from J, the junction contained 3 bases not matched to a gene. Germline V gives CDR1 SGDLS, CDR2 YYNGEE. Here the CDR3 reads CASSVDSSGGADTQYF. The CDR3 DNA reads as TGTGCCAGCAGCGTAGACTCTAGCGGGGGGGCAGATACGCAGTATTTT.

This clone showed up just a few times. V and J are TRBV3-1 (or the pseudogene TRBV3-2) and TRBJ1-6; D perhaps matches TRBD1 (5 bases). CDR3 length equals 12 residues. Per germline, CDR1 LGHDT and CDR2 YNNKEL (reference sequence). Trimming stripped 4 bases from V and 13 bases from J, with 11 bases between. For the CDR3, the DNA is TGTGCCAGCAGCCTCAGGGTAGGGCCCCTCCACTTT. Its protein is CASSLRVGPLHF.

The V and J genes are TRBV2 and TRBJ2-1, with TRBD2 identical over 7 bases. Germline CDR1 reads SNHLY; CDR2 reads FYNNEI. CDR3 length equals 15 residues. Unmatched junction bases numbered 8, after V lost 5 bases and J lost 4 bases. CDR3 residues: CASSRLAELYNEQFF. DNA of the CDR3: TGTGCCAGCAGTCGGCTAGCGGAGCTTTACAATGAGCAGTTCTTC.

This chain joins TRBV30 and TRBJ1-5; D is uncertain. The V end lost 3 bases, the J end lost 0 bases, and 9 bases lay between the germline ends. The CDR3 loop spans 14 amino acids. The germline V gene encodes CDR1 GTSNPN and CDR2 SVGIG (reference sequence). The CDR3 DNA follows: TGTGCCTGGAGCCCGAGGAGTAGCAATCAGCCCCAGCATTTT. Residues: CAWSPRSSNQPQHF.

CDR3 nucleotide sequence: TGTGCCAGCAGTTATCGCGGGGGGTTCTACGAGCAGTACTTC. As protein: CASSYRGGFYEQYF. V gene TRBV6-5 combines with J gene TRBJ2-7, with 8 bases fitting TRBD2. The CDR3 runs 14 residues. Germline-derived CDR1 and CDR2 are MNHEY and SVGAGI. Trimming cost V 3 bases and J 3 bases; bases outside gene matches: 4.

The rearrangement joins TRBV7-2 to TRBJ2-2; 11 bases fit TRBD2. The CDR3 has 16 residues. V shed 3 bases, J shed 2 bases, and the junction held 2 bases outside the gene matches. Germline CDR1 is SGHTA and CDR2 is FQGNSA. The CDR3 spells CASSFSGGANTGELFF. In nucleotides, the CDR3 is TGTGCCAGCAGCTTTAGCGGGGGGGCCAACACCGGGGAGCTGTTTTTT.

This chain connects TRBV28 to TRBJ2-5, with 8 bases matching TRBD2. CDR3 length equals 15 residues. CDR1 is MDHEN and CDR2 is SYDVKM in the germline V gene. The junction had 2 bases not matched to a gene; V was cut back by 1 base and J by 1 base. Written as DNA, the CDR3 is TGTGCCAGCAGTTTATCGGGGGGGCCCCAAGAGACCCAGTACTTC. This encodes CASSLSGGPQETQYF.

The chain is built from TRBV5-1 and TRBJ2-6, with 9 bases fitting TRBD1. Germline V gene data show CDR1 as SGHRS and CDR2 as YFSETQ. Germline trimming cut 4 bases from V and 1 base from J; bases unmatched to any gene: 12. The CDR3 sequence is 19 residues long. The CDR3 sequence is CASSRLYRDRVSGANVLTF. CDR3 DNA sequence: TGCGCCAGCAGCCGCCTTTACCGGGACAGGGTTTCTGGGGCCAACGTCCTGACTTTC. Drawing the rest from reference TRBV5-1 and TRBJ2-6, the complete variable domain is KAGVTQTPRYLIKTRGQQVTLSCSPISGHRSVSWYQQTPGQGLQFLFEYFSETQRNKGNFPGRFSGRQFSNSRSEMNVSTLELGDSALYLCASSRLYRDRVSGANVLTFGAGSRLTVL.